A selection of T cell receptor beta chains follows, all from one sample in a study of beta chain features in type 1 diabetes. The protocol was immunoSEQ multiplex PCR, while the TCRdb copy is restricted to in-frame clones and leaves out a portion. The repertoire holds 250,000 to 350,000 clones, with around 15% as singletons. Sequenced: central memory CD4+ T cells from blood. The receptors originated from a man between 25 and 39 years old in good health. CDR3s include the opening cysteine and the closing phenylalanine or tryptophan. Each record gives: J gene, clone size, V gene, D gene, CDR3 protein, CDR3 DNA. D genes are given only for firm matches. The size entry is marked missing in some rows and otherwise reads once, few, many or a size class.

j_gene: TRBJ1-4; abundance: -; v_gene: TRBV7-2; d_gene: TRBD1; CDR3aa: CASSPGQGRNEKLFF; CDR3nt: TGTGCCAGCAGCCCGGGACAGGGGCGAAATGAAAAACTGTTTTTT
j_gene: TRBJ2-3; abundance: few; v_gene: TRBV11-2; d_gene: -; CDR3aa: CASSHTSTDTQYF; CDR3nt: TGTGCCAGCAGCCATACTAGCACAGATACGCAGTATTTT
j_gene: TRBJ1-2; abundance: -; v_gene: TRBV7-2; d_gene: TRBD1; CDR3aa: CASSLPSTGFRGYTF; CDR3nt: TGTGCCAGCAGCTTACCCTCGACAGGGTTCCGTGGCTACACCTTC
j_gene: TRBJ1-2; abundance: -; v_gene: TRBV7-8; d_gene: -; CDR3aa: CASSSHTSVGYGYTF; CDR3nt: TGTGCCAGCAGCTCTCATACCTCAGTCGGGTATGGCTACACCTTC
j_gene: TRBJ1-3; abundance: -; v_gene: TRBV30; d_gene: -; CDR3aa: CAWSVPGMPPAGNTIYF; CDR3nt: TGTGCCTGGAGTGTACCGGGGATGCCGCCCGCTGGAAACACCATATATTTT
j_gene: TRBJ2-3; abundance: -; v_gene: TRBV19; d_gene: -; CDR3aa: CASSTSGITDTQYF; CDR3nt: TGTGCCAGTAGTACTTCGGGAATCACAGATACGCAGTATTTT
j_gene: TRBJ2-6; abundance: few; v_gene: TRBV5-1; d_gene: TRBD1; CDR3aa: CASSMGGGQGAGANVLTF; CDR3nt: TGCGCCAGCAGCATGGGCGGGGGACAGGGCGCTGGGGCCAACGTCCTGACTTTC
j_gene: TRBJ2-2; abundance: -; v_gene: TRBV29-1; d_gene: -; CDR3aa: CSVDYSGDDTGELFF; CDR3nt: TGCAGCGTTGACTACTCCGGAGACGACACCGGGGAGCTGTTTTTT
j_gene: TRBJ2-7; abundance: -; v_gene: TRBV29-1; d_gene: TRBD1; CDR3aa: CSALEGQSEQYF; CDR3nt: TGCAGCGCCCTAGAGGGACAGTCCGAGCAGTACTTC
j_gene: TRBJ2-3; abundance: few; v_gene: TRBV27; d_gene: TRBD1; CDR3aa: CASSLSTGAGTDTQYF; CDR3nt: TGTGCCAGCAGTTTGTCCACAGGGGCTGGCACAGATACGCAGTATTTT
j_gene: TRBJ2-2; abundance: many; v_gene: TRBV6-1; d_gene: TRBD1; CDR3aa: CASSKEADRGFAGELFF; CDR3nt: TGTGCCAGCAGTAAAGAAGCGGACAGGGGCTTCGCCGGGGAGCTGTTTTTT
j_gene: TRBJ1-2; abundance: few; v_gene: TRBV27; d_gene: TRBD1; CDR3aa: CASSLSGGAPSPAGGYTF; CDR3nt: TGTGCCAGCAGTTTATCAGGGGGCGCACCCTCCCCGGCAGGTGGCTACACCTTC
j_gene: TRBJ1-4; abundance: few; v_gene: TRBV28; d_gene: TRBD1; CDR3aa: CASSPPTGGNEKLFF; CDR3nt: TGTGCCAGCAGTCCCCCGACAGGGGGCAATGAAAAACTGTTTTTT
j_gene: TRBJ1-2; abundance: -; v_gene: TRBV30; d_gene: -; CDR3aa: CALSIGRDYGYTF; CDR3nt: TGTGCCTTGTCCATAGGACGGGACTATGGCTACACCTTC
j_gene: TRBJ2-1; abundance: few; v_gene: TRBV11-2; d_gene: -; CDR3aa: CASSFGAVDNEQFF; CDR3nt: TGTGCCAGCAGCTTCGGGGCGGTTGACAATGAGCAGTTCTTC
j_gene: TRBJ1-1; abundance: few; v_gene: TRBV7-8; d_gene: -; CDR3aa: CASSPPRGLMNTEAFF; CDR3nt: TGTGCCAGCAGCCCTCCCCGGGGCCTCATGAACACTGAAGCTTTCTTT
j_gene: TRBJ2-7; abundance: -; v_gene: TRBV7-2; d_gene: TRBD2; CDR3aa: CASSPRMGSGGVYEQYF; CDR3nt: TGTGCCAGCAGCCCAAGAATGGGTAGCGGGGGGGTTTACGAGCAGTACTTC
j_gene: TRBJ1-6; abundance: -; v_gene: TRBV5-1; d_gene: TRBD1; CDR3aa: CASSPGTGKSSYNSPLHF; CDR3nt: TGCGCCAGCAGCCCAGGGACAGGCAAGAGCTCCTATAATTCACCCCTCCACTTT
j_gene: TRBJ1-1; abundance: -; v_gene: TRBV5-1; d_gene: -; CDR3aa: CASSPDYLGTEAFF; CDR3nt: TGCGCCAGCAGCCCGGACTACCTGGGCACTGAAGCTTTCTTT
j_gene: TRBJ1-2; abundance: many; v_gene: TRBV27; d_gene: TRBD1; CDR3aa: CASSLAGQNYGYTF; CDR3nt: TGTGCCAGCAGTTTGGCGGGACAGAACTATGGCTACACCTTC
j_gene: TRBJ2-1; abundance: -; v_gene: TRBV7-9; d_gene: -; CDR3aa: CASSSGTEQFF; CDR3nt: TGTGCCAGCAGCTCCGGGACTGAGCAGTTCTTC
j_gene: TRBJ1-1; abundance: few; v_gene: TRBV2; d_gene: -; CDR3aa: CASDRGENTEAFF; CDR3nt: TGTGCCAGCGACCGGGGGGAGAACACTGAAGCTTTCTTT
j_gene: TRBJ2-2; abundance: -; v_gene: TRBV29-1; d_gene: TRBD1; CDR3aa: CSVTTGTTGELFF; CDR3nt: TGCAGCGTGACGACAGGGACCACCGGGGAGCTGTTTTTT
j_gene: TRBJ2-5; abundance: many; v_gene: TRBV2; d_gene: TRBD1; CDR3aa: CASSEGTGVQETQYF; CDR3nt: TGTGCCAGCAGTGAAGGGACAGGGGTACAAGAGACCCAGTACTTC
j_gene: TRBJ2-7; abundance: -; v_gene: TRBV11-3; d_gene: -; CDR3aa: CASSLDRYEQYF; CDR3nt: TGTGCCAGCAGCTTAGACCGCTACGAGCAGTACTTC
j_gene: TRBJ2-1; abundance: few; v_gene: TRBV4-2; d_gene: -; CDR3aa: CASSQFFRQVVGEQFF; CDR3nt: TGTGCCAGCAGCCAATTCTTTCGGCAGGTAGTAGGTGAGCAGTTCTTC
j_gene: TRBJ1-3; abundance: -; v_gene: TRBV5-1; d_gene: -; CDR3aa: CASSPTGGNTIYF; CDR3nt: TGCGCCAGCAGCCCGACAGGAGGAAACACCATATATTTT
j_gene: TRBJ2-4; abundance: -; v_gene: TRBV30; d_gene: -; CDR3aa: CAWGPDPIAKNIQYF; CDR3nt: TGTGCCTGGGGGCCCGATCCGATAGCCAAAAACATTCAGTACTTC
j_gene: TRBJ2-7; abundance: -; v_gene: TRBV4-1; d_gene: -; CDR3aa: CASSQVGDALYF; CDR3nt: TGCGCCAGCAGCCAAGTAGGGGATGCTCTGTACTTC
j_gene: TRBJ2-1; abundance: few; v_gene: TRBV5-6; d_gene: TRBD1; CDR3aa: CASSHITGTGGSNEQFF; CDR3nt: TGTGCCAGCAGCCATATTACCGGGACAGGGGGTTCCAATGAGCAGTTCTTC
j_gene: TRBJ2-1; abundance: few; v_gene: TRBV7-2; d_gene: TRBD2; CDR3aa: CASSPSGTSGINEQFF; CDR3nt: TGTGCCAGCAGCCCCTCCGGGACTAGCGGTATCAATGAGCAGTTCTTC
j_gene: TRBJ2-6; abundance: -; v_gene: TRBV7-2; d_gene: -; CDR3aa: CASSRTSVLTF; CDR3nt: TGTGCCAGCAGCCGTACATCCGTCCTGACTTTC
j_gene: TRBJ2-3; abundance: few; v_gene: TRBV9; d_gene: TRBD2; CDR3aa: CASSASGSPWGDTQYF; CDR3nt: TGTGCCAGCAGCGCAAGCGGGAGCCCATGGGGGGATACGCAGTATTTT
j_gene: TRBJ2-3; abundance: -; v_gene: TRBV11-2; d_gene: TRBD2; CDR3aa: CASSPGGSSTDTQYF; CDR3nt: TGTGCCAGCAGCCCGGGGGGGTCGAGCACAGATACGCAGTATTTT
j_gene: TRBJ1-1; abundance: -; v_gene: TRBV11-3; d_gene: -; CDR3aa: CASSSQENTEAFF; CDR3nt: TGTGCCAGCAGCTCACAAGAGAACACTGAAGCTTTCTTT
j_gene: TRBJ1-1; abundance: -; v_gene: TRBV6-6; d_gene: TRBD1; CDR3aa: CASTRATGNQEAFF; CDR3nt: TGTGCCAGCACTCGGGCGACAGGGAACCAGGAGGCTTTCTTT
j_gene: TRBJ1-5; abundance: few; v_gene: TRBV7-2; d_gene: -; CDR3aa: CASSLAYLQPQHF; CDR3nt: TGTGCCAGCAGCTTAGCTTATCTGCAGCCCCAGCATTTT
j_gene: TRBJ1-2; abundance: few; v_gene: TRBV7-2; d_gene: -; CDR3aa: CASSLRDTYYGYTF; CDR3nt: TGTGCCAGCAGCTTGCGGGACACCTACTATGGCTACACCTTC
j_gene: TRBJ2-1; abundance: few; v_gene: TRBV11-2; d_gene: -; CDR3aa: CASSLLSSSYNEQFF; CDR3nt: TGTGCCAGCAGCTTACTAAGCAGCTCCTACAATGAGCAGTTCTTC
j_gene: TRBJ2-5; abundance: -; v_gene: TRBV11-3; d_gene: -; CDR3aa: CASKKLARETQYF; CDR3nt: TGTGCCAGCAAGAAGCTAGCGCGGGAGACCCAGTACTTC
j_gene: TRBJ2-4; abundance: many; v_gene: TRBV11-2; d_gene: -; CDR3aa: CASSLGLANIQYF; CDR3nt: TGTGCCAGCAGCTTAGGGCTAGCAAACATTCAGTACTTC
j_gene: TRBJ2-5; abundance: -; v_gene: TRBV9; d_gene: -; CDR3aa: CASSVAQGEGETQYF; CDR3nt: TGTGCCAGCAGCGTAGCCCAGGGAGAGGGAGAGACCCAGTACTTC
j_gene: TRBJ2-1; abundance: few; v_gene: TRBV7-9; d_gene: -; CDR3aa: CASSLGEGKQFF; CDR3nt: TGTGCCAGCAGCTTAGGAGAGGGTAAGCAGTTCTTC
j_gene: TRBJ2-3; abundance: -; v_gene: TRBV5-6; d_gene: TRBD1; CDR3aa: CASSLQGATDTQYF; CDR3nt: TGTGCCAGCAGCTTACAGGGGGCAACAGATACGCAGTATTTT
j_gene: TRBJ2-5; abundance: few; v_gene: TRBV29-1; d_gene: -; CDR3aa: CSAYRRTGVETQYF; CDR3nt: TGCAGCGCGTACCGACGGACGGGAGTCGAGACCCAGTACTTC
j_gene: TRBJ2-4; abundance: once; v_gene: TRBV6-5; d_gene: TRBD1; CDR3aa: CASTGTGEYIQYF; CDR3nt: TGTGCCAGCACCGGGACAGGGGAATACATTCAGTACTTC
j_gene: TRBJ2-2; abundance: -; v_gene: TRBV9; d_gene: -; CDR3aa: CASSVDGGASTGELFF; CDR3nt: TGTGCCAGCAGCGTAGACGGGGGCGCTAGCACCGGGGAGCTGTTTTTT
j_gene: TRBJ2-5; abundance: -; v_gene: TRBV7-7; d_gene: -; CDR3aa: CASSYEQETQYF; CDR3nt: TGTGCCAGCAGCTACGAGCAAGAGACCCAGTACTTC